The clone carrying this T cell receptor (beta chain) was observed a few times. This entry belongs to a study of shared T cell receptors in the human thymus. Profiling relied on immunoSEQ multiplex PCR, and the TCRdb table lists in-frame clones only, not all of them. Of approximately 730,000 clones in the sample, 75% to 90% were seen once. A further study also used this sample, focusing on human thymus T cells. That source reports: Resections removed during corrective heart surgery provided the thymus tissue used. Thymic and blood repertoires showed apparently biased V and J gene usage.

The sample was thymocytes. This clonotype originated in a girl less than two years old with a congenital heart defect.

The CDR3 spells CASSIGAGGLTGELFF. In DNA, the CDR3 is TGTGCCAGTAGTATAGGGGCGGGGGGTCTCACCGGGGAGCTGTTTTTT. The chain is built from TRBV19 and TRBJ2-2; 8 nucleotides agree with TRBD2. From germline, CDR1 is LNHDA and CDR2 SQIVND (reference sequence). V trimming: 1 base; J trimming: 4 bases; junction bases outside the gene matches: 5. CDR3 size: 16 residues.